Following are 13 T cell receptor beta chains from one sample sequenced in a study of blood T cell repertoires in COVID-19. Sequencing used immunoSEQ multiplex PCR; TCRdb keeps in-frame clones, though not all of them. The data contain about 120,000 clones, 87% of them singletons. Sequenced input: peripheral blood. Source of these receptors: a woman in her seventies with acute or convalescent COVID-19.

The genes are TRBV14 and TRBJ1-1, with TRBD1 as a possible D gene (6 bases). Germline V gene data show CDR1 as SGHDN and CDR2 as FVKESK. The CDR3 runs to 16 residues. Between the trimmed V and J ends, which lost 3 bases and 1 base, there was a span of 15 bases. DNA of the CDR3: TGTGCCAGCAGCCACCTAGACAGGAGATGGAACACTGAAGCTTTCTTT. Translating it yields CASSHLDRRWNTEAFF.

The sample holds one count of this clone. The chain is built from TRBV2 and TRBJ2-5; TRBD2 matches at 11 bases. Germline V lookup: CDR1 SNHLY, CDR2 FYNNEI. Unmatched junction bases numbered 8, after V lost 6 bases and J lost 5 bases. The CDR3 runs to 15 residues. This CDR3 reads CASSFSGGALETQYF. Here the CDR3 DNA reads TGTGCCAGCAGCTTTAGCGGGGGGGCCTTGGAGACCCAGTACTTC.

V and J are TRBV11-3 and TRBJ2-1, with TRBD1 matching over 8 bases. Per germline, CDR1 SGHNT and CDR2 YENEEA. The length of the CDR3 is 16 residues. V trimming: 5 bases; J trimming: 1 base; junction bases outside the gene matches: 7. The CDR3 is CASSLDDRGSYNEQFF. The CDR3 DNA follows: TGTGCCAGCAGCCTTGACGACAGGGGTTCCTACAATGAGCAGTTCTTC.

The V and J genes are TRBV9 and TRBJ2-7, with 8 positions matching TRBD1. Germline V gene data show CDR1 as SGDLS and CDR2 as YYNGEE. The CDR3 loop spans 15 amino acids. The trim removed 0 bases at V and 7 bases at J, leaving 9 bases unmatched. The DNA for the CDR3 is TGTGCCAGCAGCGTAGCTGGAACAGGGGGGAGAGAGCAGTACTTC. Residues: CASSVAGTGGREQYF.

The V call is TRBV2, the J call TRBJ1-5; 8 nucleotides align to TRBD1. The germline gives CDR1 SNHLY, CDR2 FYNNEI. The CDR3 is made up of 15 amino acids. V lost 7 bases to trimming and J lost 7 bases; unmatched junction nucleotides: 12. The CDR3 loop is CASTRSGQGGQPQHF. CDR3 in DNA: TGTGCCAGCACCCGATCAGGACAGGGAGGACAGCCCCAGCATTTT. The full variable domain, in which reference TRBV2 and TRBJ1-5 provide the parts outside the CDR3, is EPEVTQTPSHQVTQMGQEVILRCVPISNHLYFYWYRQILGQKVEFLVSFYNNEISEKSEIFDDQFSVERPDGSNFTLKIRSTKLEDSAMYFCASTRSGQGGQPQHFGDGTRLSIL.

This chain links TRBV2 with TRBJ1-6; D remains ambiguous. The CDR3 covers 16 residues. CDR1 and CDR2 (germline): SNHLY, FYNNEI. Trimming removed 6 bases at V and 0 bases at J, with 12 bases between. The chain's CDR3 is CASSQEGSSYNSPLHF. For the CDR3, the DNA is TGTGCCAGCAGCCAGGAAGGATCCTCCTATAATTCACCCCTCCACTTT.

The J gene is TRBJ2-1, the V gene TRBV11-3; tentative D call: TRBD1 (6 bases). Germline CDR1 reads SGHNT; CDR2 reads YENEEA. This CDR3 has 14 residues. V was pared by 4 bases and J by 0 bases, with 7 bases between. This CDR3 is CASSSRGSYNEQFF. CDR3 in DNA: TGTGCCAGCAGCTCCAGGGGCTCCTACAATGAGCAGTTCTTC.

The rearrangement links TRBV12-3 or TRBV12-4 to TRBJ1-6; perhaps TRBD1 as D (6 bases). The V end was cut by 4 bases, the J end by 7 bases, with 8 bases between. The CDR3 covers 13 residues. CDR3 residues: CASSSGANSPLHF. The CDR3 nucleotides are TGTGCCAGCAGTTCAGGGGCGAATTCACCCCTCCACTTT.

The chain combines TRBV12-3 or TRBV12-4 with TRBJ1-2; TRBD1 is a possible D gene (5 bases). V was clipped by 4 bases and J by 4 bases, with 10 bases between them. This CDR3 comprises 13 residues. CDR3 bases: TGTGCCAGCAGTTACCAGGGCCCCTATGGCTACACCTTC. Protein sequence: CASSYQGPYGYTF.

The V and J genes are TRBV5-4 and TRBJ2-1; D possibly corresponds to TRBD2 (7 bases). V was pared by 1 base and J by 8 bases, with 13 bases between. From germline, CDR1 is SGHNT and CDR2 YYREEE (reference sequence). This CDR3 has 14 residues. The CDR3 region is CASSLISGGDEQFF. The CDR3 DNA is TGTGCCAGCAGCTTGATTTCGGGGGGCGATGAGCAGTTCTTC.

The chain joins TRBV12-3 or TRBV12-4 to TRBJ1-1, with D possibly matching TRBD1 (6 bases). The CDR3 sequence is 12 residues long. Deletions cut 7 bases from V and 11 bases from J, with 17 bases between. The CDR3, as DNA: TGTGCCAGCAAAGGACAGCGCCTCGGGGCTTTCTTT. Translating it yields CASKGQRLGAFF.

The chain recombines TRBV5-1 with TRBJ2-1; 12 bases agree with TRBD2. CDR1 is SGHRS, CDR2 YFSETQ, per germline. The length of the CDR3 is 15 residues. Trimming cost V 4 bases and J 5 bases; bases outside gene matches: 4. The CDR3 DNA follows: TGCGCCAGCAGCGACCGACTAGCGGGGGACAATGAGCAGTTCTTC. This translates into CASSDRLAGDNEQFF.

This chain uses TRBV5-1 with TRBJ2-1, with D unclear. The CDR3 length is 12 residues. V lost 2 bases to trimming and J lost 8 bases, with 8 bases between them. In germline, CDR1 is SGHRS, CDR2 YFSETQ. In DNA, the CDR3 is TGCGCCAGCAGCTTTCCCCTCCATGAGCAGTTCTTC. Its protein product is CASSFPLHEQFF. The complete variable domain, with remaining parts taken from reference TRBV5-1 and TRBJ2-1, reads KAGVTQTPRYLIKTRGQQVTLSCSPISGHRSVSWYQQTPGQGLQFLFEYFSETQRNKGNFPGRFSGRQFSNSRSEMNVSTLELGDSALYLCASSFPLHEQFFGPGTRLTVL.